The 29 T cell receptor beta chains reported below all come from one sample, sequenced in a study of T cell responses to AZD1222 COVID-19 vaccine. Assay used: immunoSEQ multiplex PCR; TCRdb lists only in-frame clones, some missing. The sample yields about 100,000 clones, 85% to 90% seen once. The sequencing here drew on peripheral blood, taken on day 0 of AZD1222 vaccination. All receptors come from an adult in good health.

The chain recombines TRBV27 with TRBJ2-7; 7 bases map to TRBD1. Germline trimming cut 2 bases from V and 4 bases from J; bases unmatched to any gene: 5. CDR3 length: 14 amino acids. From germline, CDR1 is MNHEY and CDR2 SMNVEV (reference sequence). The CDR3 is CASSLLGGNYEQYF. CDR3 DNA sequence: TGTGCCAGCAGTTTACTAGGGGGCAATTACGAGCAGTACTTC.

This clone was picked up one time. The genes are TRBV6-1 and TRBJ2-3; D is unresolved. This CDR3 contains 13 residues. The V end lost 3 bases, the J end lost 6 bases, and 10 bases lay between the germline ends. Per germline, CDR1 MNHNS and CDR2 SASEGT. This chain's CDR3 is CASSEPPPDTQYF. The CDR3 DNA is TGTGCCAGCAGTGAGCCCCCTCCGGATACGCAGTATTTT.

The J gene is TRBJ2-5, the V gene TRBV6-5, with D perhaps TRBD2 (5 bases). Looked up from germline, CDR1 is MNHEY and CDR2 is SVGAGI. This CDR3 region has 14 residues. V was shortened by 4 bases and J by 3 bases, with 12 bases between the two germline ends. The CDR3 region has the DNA TGTGCCAGCAGTTCCCCCCGGCGGGAAGAGACCCAGTACTTC. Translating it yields CASSSPRREETQYF.

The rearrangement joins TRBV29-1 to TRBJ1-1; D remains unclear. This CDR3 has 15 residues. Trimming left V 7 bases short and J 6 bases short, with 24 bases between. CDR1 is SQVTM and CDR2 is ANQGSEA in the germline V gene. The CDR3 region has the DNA TGCAGCGCCCGAGTGGGGATCCTCCAAGAGGCTGAAGCTTTCTTT. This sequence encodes CSARVGILQEAEAFF.

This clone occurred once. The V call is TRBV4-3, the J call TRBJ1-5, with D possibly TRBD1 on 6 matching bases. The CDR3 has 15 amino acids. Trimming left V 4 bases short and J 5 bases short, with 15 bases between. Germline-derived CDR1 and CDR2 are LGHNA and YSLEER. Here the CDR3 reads CASSLTGRGDQPQHF. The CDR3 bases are TGCGCCAGCAGCCTCACAGGGCGGGGTGATCAGCCCCAGCATTTT.

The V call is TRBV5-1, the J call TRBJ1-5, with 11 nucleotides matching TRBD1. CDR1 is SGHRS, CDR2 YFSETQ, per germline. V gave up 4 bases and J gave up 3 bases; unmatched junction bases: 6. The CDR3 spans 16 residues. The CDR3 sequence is CASSPGTGGFNQPQHF. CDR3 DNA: TGCGCCAGCAGCCCTGGGACAGGGGGGTTCAATCAGCCCCAGCATTTT.

CDR3 residues: CASSISFTGELFF. Here the CDR3 DNA reads TGTGCCAGCAGCATTAGTTTCACCGGGGAGCTGTTTTTT. V is TRBV7-9 and J is TRBJ2-2; no definite D call. Deletions cut 5 bases from V and 4 bases from J, with 8 bases between. CDR1 is SEHNR and CDR2 is FQNEAQ in the germline V gene (reference sequence). The CDR3 is 13 amino acids. Filled out from reference TRBV7-9 and TRBJ2-2, the complete variable domain reads DTGVSQNPRHKITKRGQNVTFRCDPISEHNRLYWYRQTLGQGPEFLTYFQNEAQLEKSRLLSDRFSAERPKGSFSTLEIQRTEQGDSAMYLCASSISFTGELFFGEGSRLTVL.

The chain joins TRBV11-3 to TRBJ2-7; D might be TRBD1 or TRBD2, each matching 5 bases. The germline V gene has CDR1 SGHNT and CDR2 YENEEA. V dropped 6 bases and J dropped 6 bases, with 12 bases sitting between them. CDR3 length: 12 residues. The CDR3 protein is CASRNSGSEQYF. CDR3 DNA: TGTGCCAGCAGAAATTCAGGGAGCGAGCAGTACTTC.

CDR3 DNA sequence: TGTGCCAGCAGTTTATCTAGCGTGTCCTACGAGCAGTACTTC. It translates to CASSLSSVSYEQYF. The chain joins TRBV28 to TRBJ2-7, with D maybe TRBD2 (6 bases). Germline CDR1 and CDR2: MDHEN and SYDVKM. V gave up 1 base and J gave up 1 base, with 8 bases separating them. This CDR3 contains 14 residues.

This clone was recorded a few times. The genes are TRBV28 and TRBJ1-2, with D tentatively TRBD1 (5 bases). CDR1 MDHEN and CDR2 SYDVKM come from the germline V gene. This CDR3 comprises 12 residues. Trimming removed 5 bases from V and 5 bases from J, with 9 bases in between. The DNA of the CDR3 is TGTGCCAGCAGTGACGGGGGGTATGGCTACACCTTC. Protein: CASSDGGYGYTF.

The CDR3 DNA reads as TGTGCCAGCAGCCAAAACGGACCCAGGGAGACCCAGTACTTC. This codes for CASSQNGPRETQYF. The rearrangement joins TRBV3-1 (or the pseudogene TRBV3-2) to TRBJ2-5; D remains unclear. The CDR3 consists of 14 residues. Germline CDR1 reads LGHDT; CDR2 reads YNNKEL (reference sequence). Trimming stripped 2 bases from V and 5 bases from J, with 12 bases between.

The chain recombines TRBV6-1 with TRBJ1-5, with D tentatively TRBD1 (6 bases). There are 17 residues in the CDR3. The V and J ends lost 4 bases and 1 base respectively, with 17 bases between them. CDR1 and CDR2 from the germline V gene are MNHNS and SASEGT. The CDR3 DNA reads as TGTGCCAGCAGTGGGGGACGAGGGGGGATCAGCAATCAGCCCCAGCATTTT. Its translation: CASSGGRGGISNQPQHF.

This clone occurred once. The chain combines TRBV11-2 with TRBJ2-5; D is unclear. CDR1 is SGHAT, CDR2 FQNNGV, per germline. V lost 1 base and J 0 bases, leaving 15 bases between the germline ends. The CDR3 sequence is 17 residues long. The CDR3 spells CASSLVFSTAYQETQYF. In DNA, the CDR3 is TGTGCCAGCAGCTTAGTATTCAGCACGGCGTACCAAGAGACCCAGTACTTC.

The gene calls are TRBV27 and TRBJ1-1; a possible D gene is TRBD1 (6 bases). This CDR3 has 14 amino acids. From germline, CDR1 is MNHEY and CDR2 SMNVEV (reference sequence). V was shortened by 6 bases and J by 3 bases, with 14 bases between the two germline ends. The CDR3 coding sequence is TGTGCCAGCAGGAGCCAGGGGTCGGACACTGAAGCTTTCTTT. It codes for CASRSQGSDTEAFF.

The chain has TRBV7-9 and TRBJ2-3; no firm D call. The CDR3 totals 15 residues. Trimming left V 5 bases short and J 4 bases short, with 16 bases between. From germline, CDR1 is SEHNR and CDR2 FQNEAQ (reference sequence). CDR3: CASSPAGGVADTQYF. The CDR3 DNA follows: TGTGCCAGCAGCCCAGCCGGCGGAGTTGCAGATACGCAGTATTTT.

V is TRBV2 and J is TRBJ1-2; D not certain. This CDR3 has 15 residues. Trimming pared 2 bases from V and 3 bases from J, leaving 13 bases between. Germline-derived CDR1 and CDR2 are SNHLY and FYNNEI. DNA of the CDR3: TGTGCCAGCAGTGAAAACCAGCGTCGCTACTATGGCTACACCTTC. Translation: CASSENQRRYYGYTF.

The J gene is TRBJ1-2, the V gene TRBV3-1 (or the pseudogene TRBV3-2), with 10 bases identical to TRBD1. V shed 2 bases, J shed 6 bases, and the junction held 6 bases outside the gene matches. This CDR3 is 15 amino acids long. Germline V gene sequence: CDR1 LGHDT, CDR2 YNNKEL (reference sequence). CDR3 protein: CASSQPTGGIHGYTF. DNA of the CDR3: TGTGCCAGCAGCCAACCGACAGGGGGCATTCATGGCTACACCTTC.

The CDR3 reads CAWSVLSSGRSSSYNEQFF. CDR3 DNA: TGTGCCTGGAGTGTATTGTCTAGCGGGAGGTCCAGCTCCTACAATGAGCAGTTCTTC. J is TRBJ2-1 and V is TRBV30; 11 bases match TRBD2. The CDR3 is made up of 19 amino acids. Germline lookup yields CDR1 GTSNPN and CDR2 SVGIG (reference sequence). V was pared by 0 bases and J by 0 bases, with 10 bases of the junction left unmatched.

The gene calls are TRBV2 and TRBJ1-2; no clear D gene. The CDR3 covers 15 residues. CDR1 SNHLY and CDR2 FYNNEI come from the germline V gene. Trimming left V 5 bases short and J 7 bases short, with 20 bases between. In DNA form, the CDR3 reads TGTGCCAGCAGTCCTTTTGAGGGAAGTATCGGTGGCTACACCTTC. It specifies CASSPFEGSIGGYTF. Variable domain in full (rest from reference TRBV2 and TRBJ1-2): EPEVTQTPSHQVTQMGQEVILRCVPISNHLYFYWYRQILGQKVEFLVSFYNNEISEKSEIFDDQFSVERPDGSNFTLKIRSTKLEDSAMYFCASSPFEGSIGGYTFGSGTRLTVV.

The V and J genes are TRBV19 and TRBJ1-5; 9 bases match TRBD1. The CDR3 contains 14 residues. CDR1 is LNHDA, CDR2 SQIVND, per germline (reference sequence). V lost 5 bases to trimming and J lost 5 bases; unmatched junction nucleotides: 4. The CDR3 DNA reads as TGTGCCAGTAGTCGGGACAGGGCGGATCAGCCCCAGCATTTT. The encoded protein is CASSRDRADQPQHF.

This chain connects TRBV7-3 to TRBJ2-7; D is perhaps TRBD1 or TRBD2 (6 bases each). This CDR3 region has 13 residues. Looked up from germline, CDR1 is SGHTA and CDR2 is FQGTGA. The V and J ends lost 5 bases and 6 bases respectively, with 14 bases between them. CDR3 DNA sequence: TGTGCCAGCAGCCCCACCGGGGGCAGCGAGCAGTACTTC. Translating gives CASSPTGGSEQYF.

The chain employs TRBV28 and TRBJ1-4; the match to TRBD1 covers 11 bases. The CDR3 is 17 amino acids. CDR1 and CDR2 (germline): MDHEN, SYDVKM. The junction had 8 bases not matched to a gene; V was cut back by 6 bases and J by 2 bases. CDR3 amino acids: CASSLGQGARTNEKLFF. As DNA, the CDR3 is TGTGCCAGCAGCCTAGGACAGGGGGCGCGGACTAATGAAAAACTGTTTTTT.

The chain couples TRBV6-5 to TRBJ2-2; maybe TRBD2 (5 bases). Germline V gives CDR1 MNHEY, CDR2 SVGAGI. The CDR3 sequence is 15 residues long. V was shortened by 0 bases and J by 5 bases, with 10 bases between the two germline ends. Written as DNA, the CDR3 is TGTGCCAGCAGTTACTCGACGAGGGAGACCGGGGAGCTGTTTTTT. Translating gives CASSYSTRETGELFF.

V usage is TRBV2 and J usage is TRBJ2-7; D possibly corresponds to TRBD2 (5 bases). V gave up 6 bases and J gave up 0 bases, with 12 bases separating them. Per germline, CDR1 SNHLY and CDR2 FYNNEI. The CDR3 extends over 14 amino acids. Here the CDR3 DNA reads TGTGCCAGCAGCCCGGACTGGTCCTCCTACGAGCAGTACTTC. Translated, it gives CASSPDWSSYEQYF. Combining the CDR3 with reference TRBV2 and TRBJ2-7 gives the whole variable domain EPEVTQTPSHQVTQMGQEVILRCVPISNHLYFYWYRQILGQKVEFLVSFYNNEISEKSEIFDDQFSVERPDGSNFTLKIRSTKLEDSAMYFCASSPDWSSYEQYFGPGTRLTVT.

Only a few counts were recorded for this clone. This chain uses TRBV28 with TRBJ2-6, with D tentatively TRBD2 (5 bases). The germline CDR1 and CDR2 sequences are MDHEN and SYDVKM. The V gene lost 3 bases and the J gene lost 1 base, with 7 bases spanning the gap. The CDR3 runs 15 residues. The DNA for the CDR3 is TGTGCCAGCAGTTTCCTAGCTTCTGGGGCCAACGTCCTGACTTTC. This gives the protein CASSFLASGANVLTF.

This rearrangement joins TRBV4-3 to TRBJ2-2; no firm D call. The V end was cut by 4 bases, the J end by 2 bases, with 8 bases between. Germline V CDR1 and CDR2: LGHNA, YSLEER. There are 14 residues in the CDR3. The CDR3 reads CASSPRVNTGELFF. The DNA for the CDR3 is TGCGCCAGCAGCCCCCGGGTAAACACCGGGGAGCTGTTTTTT.

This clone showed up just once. The CDR3 region is CASSLLGIMNTEAFF. The CDR3 nucleotides read TGTGCCAGCAGTTTACTAGGGATAATGAACACTGAAGCTTTCTTT. This rearrangement joins TRBV28 to TRBJ1-1; the D is unclear. This CDR3 is built from 15 residues. Germline V gene data show CDR1 as MDHEN and CDR2 as SYDVKM. The V end lost 2 bases, the J end lost 0 bases, and 10 bases lay between the germline ends. Full variable domain (outside the CDR3, taken from reference TRBV28 and TRBJ1-1): DVKVTQSSRYLVKRTGEKVFLECVQDMDHENMFWYRQDPGLGLRLIYFSYDVKMKEKGDIPEGYSVSREKKERFSLILESASTNQTSMYLCASSLLGIMNTEAFFGQGTRLTVV.

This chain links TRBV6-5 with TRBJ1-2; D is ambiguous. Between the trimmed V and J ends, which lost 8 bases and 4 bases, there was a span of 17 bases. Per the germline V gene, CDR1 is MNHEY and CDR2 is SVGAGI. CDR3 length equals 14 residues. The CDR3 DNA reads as TGTGCCAGCTCTCGCAAAGGGTATGGCTATGGCTACACCTTC. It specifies CASSRKGYGYGYTF.

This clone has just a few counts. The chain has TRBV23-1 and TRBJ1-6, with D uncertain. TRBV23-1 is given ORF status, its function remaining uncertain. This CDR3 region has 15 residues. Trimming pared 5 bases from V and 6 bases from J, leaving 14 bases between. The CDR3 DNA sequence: TGCGCCAGCAGTTTTCGGGGAGAACGTAATTCACCCCTCCACTTT. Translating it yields CASSFRGERNSPLHF.